This entry is about one T cell receptor beta chain. The data originate from a study of blood T cell repertoires in COVID-19. TCRdb's copy holds only in-frame clones and misses some; the assay was immunoSEQ multiplex PCR. The table shows 250,000 to 400,000 clones, with about 88% occurring only once. This CDR3 has 11 amino acids. Germline V lookup: CDR1 MNHEY, CDR2 SVGEGT. Deletions cut 5 bases from V and 5 bases from J, with 6 bases between. Participants were placed into cohorts based on the clinical history they reported. V gene TRBV6-2 or TRBV6-3 combines with J gene TRBJ1-2; D is ambiguous. The origin of this receptor is a man in his sixties who had recovered from COVID-19. Input material: PBMCs or T cells enriched from blood (not recorded which). This CDR3 is CASSRRYGYTF. DNA for the CDR3: TGTGCCAGCAGTCGGAGGTATGGCTACACCTTC.